This entry is about one T cell receptor beta chain. This record belongs to a study of OX40 agonist ivuxolimab in advanced cancers. This CDR3 has 15 amino acids. The V gene end was trimmed by 3 bases and the J gene end by 5 bases; junction bases not matched to a gene: 7. Germline-derived CDR1 and CDR2 are SGDLS and YYNGEE. The data were produced by immunoSEQ multiplex PCR, yet TCRdb's version contains in-frame clones alone and is incomplete. This table has about 41,000 clones, approximately 86% appearing once. The TCR was taken from an adult with an advanced solid tumor such as melanoma, head and neck, liver or kidney cancer. The material was CD4+ or CD8+ T cells sorted from blood, obtained in a trial of the OX40 agonist ivuxolimab. This sequence joins TRBV9 and TRBJ2-3, with TRBD1 matching 9 bases. In DNA, the CDR3 is TGTGCCAGCAGCGCCACCCGGGACAGGGAAGATACGCAGTATTTT. Protein: CASSATRDREDTQYF.